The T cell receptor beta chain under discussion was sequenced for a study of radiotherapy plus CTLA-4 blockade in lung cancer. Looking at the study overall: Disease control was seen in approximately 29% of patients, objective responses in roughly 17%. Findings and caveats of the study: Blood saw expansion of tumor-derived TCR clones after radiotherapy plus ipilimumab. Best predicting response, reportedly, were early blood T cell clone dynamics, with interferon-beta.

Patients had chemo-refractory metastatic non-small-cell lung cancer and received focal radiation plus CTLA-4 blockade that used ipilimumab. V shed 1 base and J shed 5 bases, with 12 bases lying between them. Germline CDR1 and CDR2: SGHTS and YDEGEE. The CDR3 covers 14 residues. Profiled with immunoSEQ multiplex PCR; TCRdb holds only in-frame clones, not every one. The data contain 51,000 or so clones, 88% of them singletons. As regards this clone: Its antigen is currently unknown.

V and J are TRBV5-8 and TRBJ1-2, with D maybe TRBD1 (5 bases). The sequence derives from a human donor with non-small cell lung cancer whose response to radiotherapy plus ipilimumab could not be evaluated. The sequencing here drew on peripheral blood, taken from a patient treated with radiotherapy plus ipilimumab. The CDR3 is CASSLQGSLYGYTF. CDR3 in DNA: TGTGCCAGCAGCTTGCAGGGCAGCTTATATGGCTACACCTTC.